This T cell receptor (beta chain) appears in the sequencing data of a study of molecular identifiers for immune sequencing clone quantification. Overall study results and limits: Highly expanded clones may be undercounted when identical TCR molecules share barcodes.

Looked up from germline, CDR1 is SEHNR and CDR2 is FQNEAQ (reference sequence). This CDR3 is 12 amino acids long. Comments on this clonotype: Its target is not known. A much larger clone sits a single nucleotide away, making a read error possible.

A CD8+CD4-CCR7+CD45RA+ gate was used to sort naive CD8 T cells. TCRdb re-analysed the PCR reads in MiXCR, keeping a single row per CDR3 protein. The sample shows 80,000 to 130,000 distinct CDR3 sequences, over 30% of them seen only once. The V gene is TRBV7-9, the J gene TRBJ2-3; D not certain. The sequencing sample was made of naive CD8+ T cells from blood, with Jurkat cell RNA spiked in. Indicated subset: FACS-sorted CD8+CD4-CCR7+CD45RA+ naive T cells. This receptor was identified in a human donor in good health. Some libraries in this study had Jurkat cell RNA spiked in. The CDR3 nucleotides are TGTGCCAGCAGCGCCTACACAGCTACGCAGTATTTT. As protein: CASSAYTATQYF.